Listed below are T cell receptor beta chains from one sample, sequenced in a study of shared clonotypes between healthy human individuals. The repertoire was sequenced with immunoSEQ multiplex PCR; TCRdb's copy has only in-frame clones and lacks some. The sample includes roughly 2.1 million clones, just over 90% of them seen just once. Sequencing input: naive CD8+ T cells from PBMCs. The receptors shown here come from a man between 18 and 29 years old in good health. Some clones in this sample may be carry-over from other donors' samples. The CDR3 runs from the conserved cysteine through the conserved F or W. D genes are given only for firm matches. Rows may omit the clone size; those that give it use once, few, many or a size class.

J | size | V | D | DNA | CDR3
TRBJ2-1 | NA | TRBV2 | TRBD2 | TGTGCCAGCAAAAGCGGGAGGGCCATATACAATGAGCAGTTCTTC | CASKSGRAIYNEQFF
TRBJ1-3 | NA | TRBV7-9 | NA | TGTGCCAGCAGCTTAAAGGGGGGCCCCACCATATATTTT | CASSLKGGPTIYF
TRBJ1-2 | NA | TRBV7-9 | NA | TGTGCCAGCAGCTTAGCCGGGCAGACACCGACAGACTATGGCTACACCTTC | CASSLAGQTPTDYGYTF
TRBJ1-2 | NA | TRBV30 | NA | TGTGCCTGGAGGCGGGGGGCGAACTATGGCTACACCTTC | CAWRRGANYGYTF
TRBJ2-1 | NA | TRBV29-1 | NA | TGCAGCGTGATGACAGGTGGGTCCAATGAGCAGTTCTTC | CSVMTGGSNEQFF
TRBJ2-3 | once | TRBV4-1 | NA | TGCGCCAGCAGCCAAGATGGGGTCCGCACAGATACGCAGTATTTT | CASSQDGVRTDTQYF
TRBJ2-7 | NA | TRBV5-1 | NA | TGCGCCAGCAGCTGGAAGGACGGGGCCTACGAGCAGTACTTC | CASSWKDGAYEQYF
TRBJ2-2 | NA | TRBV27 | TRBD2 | TGTGCCAGCAGTTTATTGGGAGCGGGAGACACCGGGGAGCTGTTTTTT | CASSLLGAGDTGELFF
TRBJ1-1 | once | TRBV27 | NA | TGTGCCAGCAGTTTAAGGGGGTTGGGGCGAGACACTGAAGCTTTCTTT | CASSLRGLGRDTEAFF
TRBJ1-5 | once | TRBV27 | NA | TGTGCCAGCAGTTTCCTCGGGTCGAATCAGCCCCAGCATTTT | CASSFLGSNQPQHF
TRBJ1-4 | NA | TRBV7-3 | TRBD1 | TGTGCCAGCAGCTCCACAGGGGGCGGAGGAGAAAAACTGTTTTTT | CASSSTGGGGEKLFF
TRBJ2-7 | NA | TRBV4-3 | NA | TGCGCCAGCAGCCAAGTAGCGGCCGCCTCCTACGAGCAGTACTTC | CASSQVAAASYEQYF
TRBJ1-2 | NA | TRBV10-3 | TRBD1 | TGTGCCATCAGTGAAGACAGGGGGCGTAGGTATGGCTACACCTTC | CAISEDRGRRYGYTF
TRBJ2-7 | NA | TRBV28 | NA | TGTGCCAGCAGTGCTCGGGACCGACGGGGGGAGCAGTACTTC | CASSARDRRGEQYF
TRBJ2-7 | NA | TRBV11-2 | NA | TGTGCCAGCAGCTTAGAGGCTGATTACGAGCAGTACTTC | CASSLEADYEQYF
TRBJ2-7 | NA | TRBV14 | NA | TGTGCCAGCAGCCAAGGTCCCGGCAGCTCCTACGAGCAGTACTTC | CASSQGPGSSYEQYF
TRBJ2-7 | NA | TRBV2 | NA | TGTGCCAGCAACCAAGGGGGACGGAGCCCGGCATACGAGCAGTACTTC | CASNQGGRSPAYEQYF